This TCR beta chain was profiled in a study of shared clonotypes between healthy human individuals. About the research overall: The donor pool was made up of two women and a few men aged 18 to 49.

Each PCR replicate from the sorted subsets contained 150 to 250 ng DNA, which is about 30,000 T cell genomes. This table comes from immunoSEQ multiplex PCR, and its TCRdb copy is limited to in-frame clones, with some not included. The table lists under 2,500,000 clones, approximately 96% of them singletons. The length of the CDR3 is 12 residues. In germline, CDR1 is MDHEN, CDR2 SYDVKM. V was trimmed by 2 bases and J by 4 bases, leaving 5 bases between them. This clone was recorded only once. The same CDR3 can be traced to other DNA sequences in this sample. The chain employs TRBV28 and TRBJ1-1; D is undetermined. The sequencing input was naive CD4+ T cells sorted from blood. Subset of the sample: CD45RA+ positively selected. This TCR came from a man between 18 and 29 years old in good health. The CDR3 loop reads CASSLAGTEAFF. CDR3 DNA: TGTGCCAGCAGTTTAGCGGGCACTGAAGCTTTCTTT.